The next 6 T cell receptor beta chains were all read from a single sample in a study of blood T cell repertoires in COVID-19. Clones were sequenced by immunoSEQ multiplex PCR, and TCRdb holds only the in-frame ones, with some missing. The sample has about 90,000 clones, approximately 75% seen once. The sequencing input was peripheral blood. The receptors derive from an elderly woman with acute or convalescent COVID-19.

Judged by abundance, this clone is medium-sized. This rearrangement joins TRBV9 to TRBJ1-1, with D uncertain. CDR1 is SGDLS, CDR2 YYNGEE, per germline. The CDR3 is made up of 13 amino acids. V was shortened by 4 bases and J by 7 bases, with 14 bases between the two germline ends. CDR3 sequence: CASSLESAGEAFF. The CDR3 DNA reads TGTGCCAGCAGCCTGGAGAGTGCCGGTGAAGCTTTCTTT.

The chain recombines TRBV7-8 with TRBJ2-5; possible D gene TRBD1, 5 bases. Germline CDR1 SGHVS, CDR2 FQNEAQ. V dropped 5 bases and J dropped 7 bases, with 8 bases sitting between them. This CDR3 has 11 residues. The CDR3 nucleotides are TGTGCCAGCAGCCCCGACAGGACCCAGTACTTC. Translating it yields CASSPDRTQYF.

Only a few counts were recorded for this clone. V gene TRBV3-1 (or the pseudogene TRBV3-2) combines with J gene TRBJ2-2; perhaps TRBD1 as D (6 bases). This CDR3 is built from 14 residues. The V gene's germline CDR1 is LGHDT and CDR2 YNNKEL (reference sequence). V was shortened by 1 base and J by 5 bases, with 8 bases between the two germline ends. The CDR3 sequence: CASSQGQGTGELFF. The DNA for the CDR3 is TGTGCCAGCAGCCAAGGGCAGGGGACCGGGGAGCTGTTTTTT.

This clone has only one observation. The chain is built from TRBV10-3 and TRBJ2-2; 9 nucleotides align to TRBD1. With 3 bases clipped from V and 2 bases from J, the junction kept 4 bases outside the gene matches. Per germline, CDR1 ENHRY and CDR2 SYGVKD. The CDR3 covers 16 residues. The DNA of the CDR3 is TGTGCCATCAGTGACACAGGGGGCCTAAACACCGGGGAGCTGTTTTTT. It specifies CAISDTGGLNTGELFF.

V usage is TRBV5-1 and J usage is TRBJ2-1; 8 bases align to TRBD2. The germline V gene has CDR1 SGHRS and CDR2 YFSETQ. The V and J ends lost 0 bases and 5 bases, in that order; junction bases with no gene match: 1. The CDR3 has 14 residues. CDR3 sequence (DNA): TGCGCCAGCAGCTTGGGCGGGGGGCACAATGAGCAGTTCTTC. This translates into CASSLGGGHNEQFF. Based on the CDR3 plus reference TRBV5-1 and TRBJ2-1, the full variable domain is KAGVTQTPRYLIKTRGQQVTLSCSPISGHRSVSWYQQTPGQGLQFLFEYFSETQRNKGNFPGRFSGRQFSNSRSEMNVSTLELGDSALYLCASSLGGGHNEQFFGPGTRLTVL.

The chain links TRBV4-1 to TRBJ1-2, with a weak D call TRBD1 (5 bases). Germline CDR1 and CDR2: MGHRA and YSYEKL. CDR3 length: 16 amino acids. V was clipped by 0 bases and J by 0 bases, with 11 bases between them. Here the CDR3 reads CASSQDDRASNYGYTF. In nucleotides, the CDR3 is TGCGCCAGCAGCCAAGATGACAGAGCCTCTAACTATGGCTACACCTTC.